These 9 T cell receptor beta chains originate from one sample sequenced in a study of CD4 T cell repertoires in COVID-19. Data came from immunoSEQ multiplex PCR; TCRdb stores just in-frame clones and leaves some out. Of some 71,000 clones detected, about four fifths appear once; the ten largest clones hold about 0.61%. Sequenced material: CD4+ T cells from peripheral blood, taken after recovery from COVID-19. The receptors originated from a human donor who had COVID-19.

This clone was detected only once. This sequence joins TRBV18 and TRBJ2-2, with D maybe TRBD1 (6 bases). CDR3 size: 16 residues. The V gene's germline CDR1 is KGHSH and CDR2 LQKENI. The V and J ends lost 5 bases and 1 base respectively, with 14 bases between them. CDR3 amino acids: CASSAQTGRNTGELFF. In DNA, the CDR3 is TGTGCCAGCTCAGCCCAAACAGGGCGGAACACCGGGGAGCTGTTTTTT.

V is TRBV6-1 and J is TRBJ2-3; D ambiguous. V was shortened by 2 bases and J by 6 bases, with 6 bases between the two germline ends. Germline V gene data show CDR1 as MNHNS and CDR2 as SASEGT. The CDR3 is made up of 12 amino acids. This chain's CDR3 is CASSETRDTQYF. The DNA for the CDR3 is TGTGCCAGCAGTGAAACCCGGGATACGCAGTATTTT.

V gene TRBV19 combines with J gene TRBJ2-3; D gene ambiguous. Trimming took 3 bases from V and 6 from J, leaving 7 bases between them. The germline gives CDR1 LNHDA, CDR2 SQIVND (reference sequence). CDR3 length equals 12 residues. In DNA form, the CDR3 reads TGTGCCAGTAGTATGGTCTGGGATACGCAGTATTTT. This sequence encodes CASSMVWDTQYF. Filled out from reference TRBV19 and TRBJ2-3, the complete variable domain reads DGGITQSPKYLFRKEGQNVTLSCEQNLNHDAMYWYRQDPGQGLRLIYYSQIVNDFQKGDIAEGYSVSREKKESFPLTVTSAQKNPTAFYLCASSMVWDTQYFGPGTRLTVL.

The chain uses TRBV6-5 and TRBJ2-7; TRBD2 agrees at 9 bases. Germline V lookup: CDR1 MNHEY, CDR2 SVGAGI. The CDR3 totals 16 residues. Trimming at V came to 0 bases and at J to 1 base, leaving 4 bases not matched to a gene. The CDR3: CASSYSGAGGSYEQYF. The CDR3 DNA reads TGTGCCAGCAGTTACTCGGGTGCGGGAGGGTCCTACGAGCAGTACTTC.

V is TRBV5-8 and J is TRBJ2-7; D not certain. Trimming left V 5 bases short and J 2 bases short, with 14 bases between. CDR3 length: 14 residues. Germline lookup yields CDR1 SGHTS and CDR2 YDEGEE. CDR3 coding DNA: TGTGCCAGCAGAACCAGGACGGACGCCTACGAGCAGTACTTC. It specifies CASRTRTDAYEQYF.

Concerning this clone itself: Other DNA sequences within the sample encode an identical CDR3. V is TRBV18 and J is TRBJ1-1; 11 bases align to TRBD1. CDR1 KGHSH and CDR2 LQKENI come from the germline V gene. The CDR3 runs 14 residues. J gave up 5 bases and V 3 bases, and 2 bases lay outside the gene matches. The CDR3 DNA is TGTGCCAGCTCACCCGGGACAGGGGGGACTGAAGCTTTCTTT. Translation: CASSPGTGGTEAFF.

CDR3 nucleotide sequence: TGTGCCAGTAAATATCATGGTTCTAACTATGGCTACACCTTC. This codes for CASKYHGSNYGYTF. The genes are TRBV19 and TRBJ1-2; D remains unclear. The V gene's germline CDR1 is LNHDA and CDR2 SQIVND (reference sequence). CDR3 length equals 14 residues. V lost 7 bases and J 0 bases, leaving 12 bases between the germline ends.

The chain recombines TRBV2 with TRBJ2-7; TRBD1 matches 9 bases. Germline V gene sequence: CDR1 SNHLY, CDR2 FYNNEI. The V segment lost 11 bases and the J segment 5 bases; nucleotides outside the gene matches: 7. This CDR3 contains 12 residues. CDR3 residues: CAGQGQGNEQYF. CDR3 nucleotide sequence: TGTGCCGGACAGGGACAGGGCAACGAGCAGTACTTC.

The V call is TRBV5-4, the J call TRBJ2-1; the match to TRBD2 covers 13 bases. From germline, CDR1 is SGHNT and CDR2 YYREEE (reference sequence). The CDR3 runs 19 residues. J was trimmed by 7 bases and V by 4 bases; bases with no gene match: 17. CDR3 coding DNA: TGTGCCAGCAGCCTTGGGACAGGCCAACTAGCGGGGGGGCGGAATGAGCAGTTCTTC. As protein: CASSLGTGQLAGGRNEQFF.